The T cell receptor beta chain under discussion was sequenced for a study of shared clonotypes between healthy human individuals. Using immunoSEQ multiplex PCR, the repertoire was profiled, and TCRdb retains in-frame clones only, with some absent. The sample contains 550,000 to 600,000 clones, roughly 98% of which appear only once. Naivety among CD8 cells was defined by CD45RO negativity and positive CCR7 selection, thereby excluding terminally differentiated effector memory CD45RA+ cells. This receptor was taken from a man under 40 in good health. Sequencing was carried out using naive CD8+ T cells sorted from blood.

This chain's CDR3 is CASSLALTGKLDGYTF. The CDR3 DNA sequence: TGCGCCAGCAGCTTGGCCCTTACAGGGAAGTTGGATGGCTACACCTTC. The rearrangement uses TRBV5-1 and TRBJ1-2; D is possibly TRBD1 (6 bases). Trimming cost V 0 bases and J 6 bases, with 18 bases left between them. CDR3 length: 16 residues. The V gene's germline CDR1 is SGHRS and CDR2 YFSETQ.